The source of this TCR beta chain is a study of blood T cell repertoires in COVID-19 (TCRdb year 2020). Regarding the research as a whole: Collaborator samples came from the United States, Italy and Spain and covered acute and convalescent phases of COVID-19. The prospective study material was composed of cDNA or gDNA derived from T cells, B-cell-depleted T cells, or PBMCs. The dataset comprised deeply sampled blood TCRbeta repertoires from subjects exposed to, actively infected with, or recovered from COVID-19. The repertoires were released in a freely available public database intended as a resource for research on the immune response to SARS-CoV-2. The samples were drawn from the first 160 participants of the ongoing ImmuneRACE study and from 1,254 subjects provided by 6 global collaborators. The sample metadata nearly always contained a de-identified subject ID, COVID-19 status, age in years and sex. Where available, HLA class I and class II types were obtained from metadata supplied by the sample provider rather than from assay-based typing.

The collaborating institutions used their own protocols to collect whole blood in K2EDTA tubes. For TCRbeta analysis, collaborators shipped samples in one of three forms: frozen whole blood, isolated PBMCs, or DNA extracted from either of those sample types. The immunoSEQ Assay, a bias-controlled multiplex PCR, was used to amplify TCRbeta CDR3 regions from genomic DNA. The authors' pipeline ran thus. The number of nucleated cells in each sample was estimated by amplification of reference gene primers within the assay. To quantify the absolute abundance of each unique TCRbeta CDR3 rearrangement, sequence reads were collapsed and filtered. For each sample, productive Simpson clonality was calculated as the square root of Simpson's diversity index over productive rearrangements. Entries here come from immuneACCESS through TCRdb and include only in-frame sequences with V and J called. Some clones fail to appear in such tables; in the studies checked, an unresolved V gene covers under half of the shortfall, and the cause of the remainder is unknown. V and J calls and clone size are given by that table; D and trimming were obtained from the DNA. Here the sample has 210,000 or so clones; around nine tenths occur a single time. Of the sample, around 7% falls within the top ten clones.

After removal of 6 bases from V and 4 bases from J, the junction retains 2 bases not matched to a gene. CDR1 and CDR2 are drawn from the germline V gene (reference sequence): MNHEY, SMNVEV. Inclusive of the bounding cysteine and phenylalanine, the CDR3 is 12 residues long. Only CDR3 DNA is held: 36 bases, read in frame from base 1. Of note for this clone: The antigen this receptor binds is unknown. No clone much larger than this one lies a single base away; base qualities are absent.

General study outcomes and caveats: The quantity of clinical and demographic metadata differed by source and by participant and was supplied without curation.

Sequencing was done on a sample of peripheral blood. The clonotype originates from a man aged 35-49 years with acute or convalescent COVID-19. Recombination joined TRBV27 with TRBJ1-2, with 7 central nucleotides matching TRBD1. The CDR3 region: CASRTGSYGYTF. The DNA sequence reads TGTGCCAGCAGGACAGGGAGCTATGGCTACACCTTC.